The 18 T cell receptor beta chains in this list originate from one sample, sequenced in a study of glioma-infiltrating T cells after dendritic cell vaccination. Sequencing was performed with immunoSEQ multiplex PCR; in TCRdb, only in-frame clones are kept and a portion is missing. The table shows more than 95,000 clones, with 65% to 85% occurring only once. The sample's time point: after dendritic cell vaccination, including at tumor progression/relapse. Specimen: blood, collected after dendritic cell vaccination. Every receptor here comes from a human donor with glioblastoma.

The chain uses TRBV7-9 and TRBJ2-7; D is perhaps TRBD1 (6 bases). Between the trimmed V and J ends, which lost 0 bases and 4 bases, there was a span of 10 bases. This CDR3 comprises 14 residues. The germline V gene encodes CDR1 SEHNR and CDR2 FQNEAQ (reference sequence). The CDR3 DNA is TGTGCCAGCAGCTTAGCTGGGACACTTTACGAGCAGTACTTC. The encoded protein is CASSLAGTLYEQYF.

The chain is built from TRBV9 and TRBJ2-5; 10 bases agree with TRBD1. This CDR3 contains 15 residues. Germline trimming cut 1 base from V and 10 bases from J; bases unmatched to any gene: 10. The V gene's germline CDR1 is SGDLS and CDR2 YYNGEE. CDR3 nucleotides: TGTGCCAGCAGCGTATGGACAGGGGGTGGCGAGGACCAGTACTTC. This translates into CASSVWTGGGEDQYF.

This chain uses TRBV7-9 with TRBJ2-2; possibly TRBD2 for D (7 bases). The CDR3 runs 17 residues. The germline CDR1 and CDR2 sequences are SEHNR and FQNEAQ (reference sequence). Trimming cost V 1 base and J 6 bases, with 18 bases left between them. CDR3: CASSLGRGASRAGELFF. DNA for the CDR3: TGTGCCAGCAGCTTAGGCCGGGGGGCCTCACGGGCCGGGGAGCTGTTTTTT.

This sequence joins TRBV7-8 and TRBJ2-2, with 7 bases fitting TRBD2. The V and J ends lost 5 bases and 8 bases, in that order; junction bases with no gene match: 11. Germline V gene sequence: CDR1 SGHVS, CDR2 FQNEAQ. CDR3 length: 15 amino acids. The chain's CDR3 is CASSRSLAFKGELFF. The CDR3 DNA reads TGTGCCAGCAGCCGATCACTAGCGTTCAAGGGGGAGCTGTTTTTT. The variable domain in full, with the rest retrieved from reference TRBV7-8 and TRBJ2-2, is GAGVSQSPRYKVAKRGQDVALRCDPISGHVSLFWYQQALGQGPEFLTYFQNEAQLDKSGLPSDRFFAERPEGSVSTLKIQRTQQEDSAVYLCASSRSLAFKGELFFGEGSRLTVL.

The chain uses TRBV27 and TRBJ2-7; 11 positions match TRBD2. Trimming at V came to 7 bases and at J to 2 bases, leaving 4 bases not matched to a gene. This CDR3 comprises 14 residues. Germline V gene lookup returns CDR1 MNHEY and CDR2 SMNVEV (reference sequence). CDR3 in amino acids: CASKKTSGTYEQYF. Here the CDR3 DNA reads TGTGCCAGCAAAAAGACTAGCGGGACCTACGAGCAGTACTTC.

The V call is TRBV6-6, the J call TRBJ1-5; no clear D. V was trimmed by 2 bases and J by 0 bases, leaving 5 bases between them. Germline lookup yields CDR1 MNHNY and CDR2 SVGAGI (reference sequence). The CDR3 length is 14 residues. CDR3 DNA sequence: TGTGCCAGCAGTTACCGTAATAGCAATCAGCCCCAGCATTTT. It is translated as CASSYRNSNQPQHF.

This clone was detected a few times. The chain recombines TRBV7-8 with TRBJ1-2; TRBD1 matches 7 bases. Germline CDR1 is SGHVS and CDR2 is FQNEAQ. CDR3 length equals 15 residues. J lost 4 bases, V lost 3 bases, and 8 bases had no gene match. CDR3: CASSLYDRAGYGYTF. CDR3 coding DNA: TGTGCCAGCAGCTTGTATGACAGGGCGGGCTATGGCTACACCTTC.

This clone was found a few times. This chain connects TRBV6-5 to TRBJ1-4, with D tentatively TRBD1 (5 bases). Germline V gives CDR1 MNHEY, CDR2 SVGAGI. The CDR3 totals 16 residues. Trimming left V 2 bases short and J 5 bases short, with 15 bases between. This CDR3 reads CASSYGAGGGNEKLFF. DNA of the CDR3: TGTGCCAGCAGTTACGGGGCAGGCGGTGGGAATGAAAAACTGTTTTTT.

V is TRBV5-4 and J is TRBJ2-1; possible D gene TRBD2, 5 bases. Germline V gene lookup returns CDR1 SGHNT and CDR2 YYREEE (reference sequence). Trimming took 0 bases from V and 4 from J, leaving 11 bases between them. The CDR3 has 15 amino acids. Here the CDR3 DNA reads TGTGCCAGCAGCTTGGACGCTGGCGGGTACAATGAGCAGTTCTTC. It translates to CASSLDAGGYNEQFF.

This chain joins TRBV4-1 and TRBJ1-1, with D unclear. Per germline, CDR1 MGHRA and CDR2 YSYEKL. This CDR3 comprises 13 residues. V was clipped by 2 bases and J by 10 bases, with 14 bases between them. CDR3 sequence (DNA): TGCGCCAGCAGCCAAATTTACGAGACGGGAGCTTTCTTT. The encoded protein is CASSQIYETGAFF.

This clone was observed once. The rearrangement uses TRBV7-9 and TRBJ2-1; TRBD1 might be the D (5 bases). Looked up from germline, CDR1 is SEHNR and CDR2 is FQNEAQ (reference sequence). V lost 4 bases and J lost 4, with 8 bases in between. The CDR3 contains 13 residues. CDR3 DNA sequence: TGTGCCAGCAGCTCCAGGGTTTACAATGAGCAGTTCTTC. Translating gives CASSSRVYNEQFF. Full variable domain (remainder filled in from reference TRBV7-9 and TRBJ2-1): DTGVSQNPRHKITKRGQNVTFRCDPISEHNRLYWYRQTLGQGPEFLTYFQNEAQLEKSRLLSDRFSAERPKGSFSTLEIQRTEQGDSAMYLCASSSRVYNEQFFGPGTRLTVL.

The V and J genes are TRBV7-3 and TRBJ2-5, with a tentative D call TRBD2 (5 bases). This CDR3 has 13 amino acids. Germline CDR1 is SGHTA and CDR2 is FQGTGA. Trimming pared 1 base from V and 5 bases from J, leaving 8 bases between. The CDR3 is CASSLSWEETQYF. CDR3 sequence (DNA): TGTGCCAGCAGCTTAAGCTGGGAGGAGACCCAGTACTTC.

This chain joins TRBV5-4 and TRBJ2-5, with a weak D call TRBD1 (6 bases). The CDR3 totals 13 residues. The germline V gene encodes CDR1 SGHNT and CDR2 YYREEE (reference sequence). Trimming stripped 5 bases from V and 5 bases from J, with 13 bases between. CDR3 residues: CASRTQGGETQYF. The DNA of the CDR3 is TGTGCCAGCAGGACACAGGGTGGCGAGACCCAGTACTTC.

This chain connects TRBV10-3 to TRBJ2-7, with D perhaps TRBD1 (6 bases). The CDR3 consists of 12 residues. Germline V CDR1 and CDR2: ENHRY, SYGVKD. V lost 10 bases to trimming and J lost 6 bases, with 16 bases between them. In DNA form, the CDR3 reads TGTGCCACGGGACAAAACTCGGCCGAGCAGTACTTC. It codes for CATGQNSAEQYF.

The chain employs TRBV7-9 and TRBJ2-7; 7 nucleotides line up with TRBD2. Germline assignment: CDR1 SEHNR and CDR2 FQNEAQ (reference sequence). The CDR3 totals 13 residues. V trimming: 5 bases; J trimming: 6 bases; junction bases outside the gene matches: 7. The CDR3 region is CASSLSGEGEQYF. In DNA, the CDR3 is TGTGCCAGCAGCCTTTCTGGGGAGGGCGAGCAGTACTTC.

This clone turned up a few times. The chain uses TRBV10-2 and TRBJ2-7; TRBD1 matches 7 bases. The CDR3 totals 13 residues. Trimming cost V 7 bases and J 0 bases; bases outside gene matches: 3. The V gene's germline CDR1 is WSHSY and CDR2 SAAADI. CDR3 loop: CASKQGRSYEQYF. DNA for the CDR3: TGCGCCAGCAAACAGGGGCGCTCCTACGAGCAGTACTTC.

The chain carries TRBV2 and TRBJ2-7; D might be TRBD1 (6 bases). Germline values: CDR1 SNHLY, CDR2 FYNNEI. There are 13 residues in the CDR3. Trimming left V 6 bases short and J 5 bases short, with 14 bases between. CDR3 in amino acids: CASSTQGTHEQYF. The CDR3 coding sequence is TGTGCCAGCAGCACACAGGGTACCCACGAGCAGTACTTC.

This chain links TRBV29-1 with TRBJ2-5, with 7 bases lining up with TRBD2. Germline trimming cut 7 bases from V and 2 bases from J; bases unmatched to any gene: 16. CDR1 is SQVTM, CDR2 ANQGSEA, per germline. The CDR3 consists of 16 residues. CDR3 bases: TGCAGCGCAACTACCGGGACTACCTCCTCGCAAGAGACCCAGTACTTC. Residues: CSATTGTTSSQETQYF.